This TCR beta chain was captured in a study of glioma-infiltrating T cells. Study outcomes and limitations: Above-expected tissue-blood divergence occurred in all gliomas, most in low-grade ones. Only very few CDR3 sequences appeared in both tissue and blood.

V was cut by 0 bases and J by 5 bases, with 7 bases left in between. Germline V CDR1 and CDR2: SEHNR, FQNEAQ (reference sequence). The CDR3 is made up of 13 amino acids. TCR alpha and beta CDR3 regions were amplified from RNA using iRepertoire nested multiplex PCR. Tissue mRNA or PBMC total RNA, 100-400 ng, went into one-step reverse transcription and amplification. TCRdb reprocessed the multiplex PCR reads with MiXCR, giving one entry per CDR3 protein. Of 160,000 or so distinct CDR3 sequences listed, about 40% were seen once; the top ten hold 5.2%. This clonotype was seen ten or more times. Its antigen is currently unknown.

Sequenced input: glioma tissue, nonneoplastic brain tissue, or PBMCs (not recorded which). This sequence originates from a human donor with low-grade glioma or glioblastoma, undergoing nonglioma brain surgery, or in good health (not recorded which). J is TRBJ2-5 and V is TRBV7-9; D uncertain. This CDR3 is CASSLAGLETQYF. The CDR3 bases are TGTGCCAGCAGCTTAGCGGGGTTGGAGACCCAGTACTTC.